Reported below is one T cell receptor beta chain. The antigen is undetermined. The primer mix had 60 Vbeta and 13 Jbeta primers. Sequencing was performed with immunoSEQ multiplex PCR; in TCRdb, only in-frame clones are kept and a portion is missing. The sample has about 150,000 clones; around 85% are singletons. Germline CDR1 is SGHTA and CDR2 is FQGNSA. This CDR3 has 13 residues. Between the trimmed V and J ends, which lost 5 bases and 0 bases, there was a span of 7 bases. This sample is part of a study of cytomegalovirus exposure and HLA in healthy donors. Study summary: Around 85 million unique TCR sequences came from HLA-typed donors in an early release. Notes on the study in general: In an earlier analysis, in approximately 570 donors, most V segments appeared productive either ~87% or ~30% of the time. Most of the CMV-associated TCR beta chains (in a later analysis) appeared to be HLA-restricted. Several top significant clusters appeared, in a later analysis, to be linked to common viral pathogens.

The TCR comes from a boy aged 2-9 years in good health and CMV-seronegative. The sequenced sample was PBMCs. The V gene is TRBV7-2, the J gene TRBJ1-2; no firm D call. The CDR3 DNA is TGTGCCAGCAGCACTAGTACTAACTATGGCTACACCTTC. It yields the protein CASSTSTNYGYTF.